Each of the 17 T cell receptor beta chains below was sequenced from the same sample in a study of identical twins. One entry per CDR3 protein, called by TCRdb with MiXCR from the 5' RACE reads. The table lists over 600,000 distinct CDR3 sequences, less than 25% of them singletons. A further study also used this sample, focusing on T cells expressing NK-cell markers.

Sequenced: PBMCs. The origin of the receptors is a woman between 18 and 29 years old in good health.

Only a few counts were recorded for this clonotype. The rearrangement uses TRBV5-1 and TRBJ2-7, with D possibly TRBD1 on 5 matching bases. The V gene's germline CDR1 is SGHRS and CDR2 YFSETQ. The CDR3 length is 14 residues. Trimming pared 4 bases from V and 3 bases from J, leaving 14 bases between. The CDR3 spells CASSLERTGYEQYF. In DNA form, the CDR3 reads TGCGCCAGCAGCCTGGAGAGAACAGGCTACGAGCAGTACTTC.

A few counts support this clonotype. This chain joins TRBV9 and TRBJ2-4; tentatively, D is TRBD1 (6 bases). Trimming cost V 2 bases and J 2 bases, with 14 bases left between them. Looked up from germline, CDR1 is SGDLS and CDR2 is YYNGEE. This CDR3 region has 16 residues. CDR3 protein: CASSVSGTSPKNIQYF. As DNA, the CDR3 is TGTGCCAGCAGCGTGTCCGGGACAAGCCCCAAAAACATTCAGTACTTC.

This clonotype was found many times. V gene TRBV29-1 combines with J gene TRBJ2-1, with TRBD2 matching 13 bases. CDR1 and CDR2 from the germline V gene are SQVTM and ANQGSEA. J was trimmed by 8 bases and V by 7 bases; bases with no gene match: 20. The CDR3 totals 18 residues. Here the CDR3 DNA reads TGCAGCGCCCTCCCCGGGACTAGCGGGGCCCAGTCATTCGATGAGCAGTTCTTC. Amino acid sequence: CSALPGTSGAQSFDEQFF.

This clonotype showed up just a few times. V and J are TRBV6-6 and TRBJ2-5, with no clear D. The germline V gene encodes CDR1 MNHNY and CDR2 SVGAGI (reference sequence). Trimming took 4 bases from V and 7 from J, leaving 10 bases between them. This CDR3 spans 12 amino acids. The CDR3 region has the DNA TGTGCCAGCAGTTCGACACAGCCGACCCAGTACTTC. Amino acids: CASSSTQPTQYF.

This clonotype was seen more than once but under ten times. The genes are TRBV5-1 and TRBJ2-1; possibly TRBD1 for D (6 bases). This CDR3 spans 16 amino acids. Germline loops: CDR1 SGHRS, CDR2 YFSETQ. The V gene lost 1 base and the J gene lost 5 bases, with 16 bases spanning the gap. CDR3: CASSLSGTMGDNEQFF. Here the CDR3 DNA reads TGCGCCAGCAGCTTGTCCGGGACAATGGGGGACAATGAGCAGTTCTTC. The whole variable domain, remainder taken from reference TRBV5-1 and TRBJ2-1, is KAGVTQTPRYLIKTRGQQVTLSCSPISGHRSVSWYQQTPGQGLQFLFEYFSETQRNKGNFPGRFSGRQFSNSRSEMNVSTLELGDSALYLCASSLSGTMGDNEQFFGPGTRLTVL.

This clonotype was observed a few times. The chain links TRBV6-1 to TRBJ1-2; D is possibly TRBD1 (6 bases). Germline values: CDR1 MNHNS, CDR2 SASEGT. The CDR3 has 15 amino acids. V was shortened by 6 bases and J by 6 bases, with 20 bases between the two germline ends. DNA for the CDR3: TGTGCCAGCAGCCACCAAGGGGGTAGCCCGGATGGCTACACCTTC. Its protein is CASSHQGGSPDGYTF.

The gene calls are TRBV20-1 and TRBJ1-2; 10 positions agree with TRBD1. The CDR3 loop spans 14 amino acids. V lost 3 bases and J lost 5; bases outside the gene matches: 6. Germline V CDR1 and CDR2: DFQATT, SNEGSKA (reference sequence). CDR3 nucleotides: TGCAGTGCTAGGACAGGGGGCGAAGGGTATGGCTACACCTTC. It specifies CSARTGGEGYGYTF.

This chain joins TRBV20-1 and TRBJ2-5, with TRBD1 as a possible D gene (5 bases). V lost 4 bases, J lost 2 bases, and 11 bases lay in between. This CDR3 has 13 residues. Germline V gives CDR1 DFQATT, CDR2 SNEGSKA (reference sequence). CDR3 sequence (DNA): TGCAGTGCTATTCGTTGGACACAAGAGACCCAGTACTTC. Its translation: CSAIRWTQETQYF.

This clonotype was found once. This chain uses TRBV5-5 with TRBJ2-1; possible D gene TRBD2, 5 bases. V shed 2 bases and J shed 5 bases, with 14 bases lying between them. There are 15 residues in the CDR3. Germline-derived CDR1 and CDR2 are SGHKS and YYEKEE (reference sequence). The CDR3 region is CASSLLLSAHNEQFF. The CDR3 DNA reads TGTGCCAGCAGCTTACTGCTTAGCGCGCACAATGAGCAGTTCTTC.

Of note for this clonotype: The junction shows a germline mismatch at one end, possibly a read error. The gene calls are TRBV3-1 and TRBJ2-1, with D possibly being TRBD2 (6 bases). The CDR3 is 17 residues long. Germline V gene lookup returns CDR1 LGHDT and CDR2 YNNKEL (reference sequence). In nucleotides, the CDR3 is TGTGCCACCAGCCAAAGAACCTTCGGGCTAGCGTCGGGGGAGCAGTTCTTC. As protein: CATSQRTFGLASGEQFF.

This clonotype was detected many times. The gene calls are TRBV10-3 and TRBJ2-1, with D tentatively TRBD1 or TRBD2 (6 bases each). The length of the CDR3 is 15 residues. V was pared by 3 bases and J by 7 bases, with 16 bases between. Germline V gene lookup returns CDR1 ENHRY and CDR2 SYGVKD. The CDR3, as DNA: TGTGCCATCAGTGACTGGAGGGGGGTGGGGAATGAGCAGTTCTTC. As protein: CAISDWRGVGNEQFF.

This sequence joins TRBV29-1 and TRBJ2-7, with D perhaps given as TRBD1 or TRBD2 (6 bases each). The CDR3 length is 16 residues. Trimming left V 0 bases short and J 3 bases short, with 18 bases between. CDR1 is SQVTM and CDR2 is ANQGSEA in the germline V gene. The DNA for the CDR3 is TGCAGCGTTGAAGACGAGGGGGGACTGATAAGCTACGAGCAGTACTTC. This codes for CSVEDEGGLISYEQYF.

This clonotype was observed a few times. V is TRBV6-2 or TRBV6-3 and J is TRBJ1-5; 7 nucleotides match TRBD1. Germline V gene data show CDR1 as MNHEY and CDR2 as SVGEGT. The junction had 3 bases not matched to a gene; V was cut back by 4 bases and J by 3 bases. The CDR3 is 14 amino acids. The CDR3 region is CASSSQGINQPQHF. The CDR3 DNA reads TGTGCCAGCAGTTCACAGGGGATCAATCAGCCCCAGCATTTT.

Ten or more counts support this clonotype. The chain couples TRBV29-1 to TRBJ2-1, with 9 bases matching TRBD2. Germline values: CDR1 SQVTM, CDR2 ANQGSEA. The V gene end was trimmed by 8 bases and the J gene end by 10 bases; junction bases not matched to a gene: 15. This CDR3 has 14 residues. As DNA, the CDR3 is TGCAGCTCTTTCCCGGGACTAGCATCGTCGGAGCAGTTCTTC. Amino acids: CSSFPGLASSEQFF.

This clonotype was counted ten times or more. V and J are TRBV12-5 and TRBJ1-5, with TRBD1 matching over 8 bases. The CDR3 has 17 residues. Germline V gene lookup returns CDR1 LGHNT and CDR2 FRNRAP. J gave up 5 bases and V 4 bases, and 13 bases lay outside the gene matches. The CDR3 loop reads CASGSWTGSHEDQPQHF. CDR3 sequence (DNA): TGTGCTAGTGGTTCCTGGACAGGGTCCCACGAGGATCAGCCCCAGCATTTT.

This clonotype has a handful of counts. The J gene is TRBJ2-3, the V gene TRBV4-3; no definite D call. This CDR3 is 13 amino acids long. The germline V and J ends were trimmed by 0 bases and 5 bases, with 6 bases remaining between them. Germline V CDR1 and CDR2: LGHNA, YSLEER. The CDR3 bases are TGCGCCAGCAGCCAAGAATCCGGAGATACGCAGTATTTT. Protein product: CASSQESGDTQYF.

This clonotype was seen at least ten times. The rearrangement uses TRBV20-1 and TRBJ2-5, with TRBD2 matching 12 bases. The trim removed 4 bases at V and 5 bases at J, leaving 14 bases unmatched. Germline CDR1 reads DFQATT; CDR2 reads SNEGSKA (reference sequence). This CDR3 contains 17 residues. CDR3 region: CSAKGLTSGSMLETQYF. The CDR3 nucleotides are TGCAGTGCTAAGGGTTTGACTAGCGGGAGTATGCTCGAGACCCAGTACTTC.